This TCR beta chain emerged from a study of blood T cells in healthy people across ages. Alongside a J-beta primer mix, a sample-barcoded 5' primer served in a second PCR lasting about 7 to 11 cycles. A single record per CDR3 protein comes from TCRdb applying MiXCR to the 5' RACE reads. The sample includes about 1.8 million distinct CDR3 sequences, about 50% of them seen just once. The J segment lost 5 bases and the V segment lost 3 bases, leaving 15 bases of the junction unmatched. The CDR3 has 17 amino acids. Germline V lookup: CDR1 PRHDT, CDR2 FYEKMQ (reference sequence). Comments on this clonotype: Antigen: not known.

Study observations and caveats: Unsorted PBMC input precluded a conclusive naive versus antigen-experienced comparison. Aged donors had fewer naive CD4+ cells and lower diversity than long-lived donors.

The sample comprised blood. The chain recombines TRBV13 with TRBJ2-5; 7 bases map to TRBD1. This TCR derives from a woman between 40 and 50 years old in good health. CDR3 residues: CASSFRGTGVSAETQYF. The CDR3 nucleotides read TGTGCCAGCAGCTTTAGGGGAACAGGGGTTTCAGCGGAGACCCAGTACTTC.